Below, 27 T cell receptor beta chains from the same sample are listed, as sequenced in a study of beta chain features in type 1 diabetes. Findings and limits, study-wide: For Type 1 diabetes patients, all four CD4+ subsets carried TCRB CDR3s that were moderately but significantly shorter.

Antigen specificity for these receptors is unknown. The entirety of the isolated RNA underwent reverse transcription, so expressed TCRB transcripts were sequenced. Profiling relied on immunoSEQ multiplex PCR, and the TCRdb table lists in-frame clones only, not all of them. Among 200,000 to 300,000 clones listed, roughly 20% were seen once. The sequenced material came from naive CD4+ T cells from blood. These receptors all stem from a middle-aged woman with type 1 diabetes.

This clone has a handful of counts. The gene calls are TRBV5-1 and TRBJ2-5; TRBD1 might be the D (5 bases). Trimming removed 0 bases from V and 0 bases from J, with 6 bases in between. Germline V gene lookup returns CDR1 SGHRS and CDR2 YFSETQ. CDR3 size: 14 residues. CDR3: CASSLEGYQETQYF. CDR3 DNA: TGCGCCAGCAGCTTGGAGGGGTACCAAGAGACCCAGTACTTC.

This clone was counted a few times. This chain connects TRBV27 to TRBJ2-3; 7 bases are shared with TRBD2. V shed 2 bases, J shed 2 bases, and the junction held 7 bases outside the gene matches. Germline assignment: CDR1 MNHEY and CDR2 SMNVEV (reference sequence). This CDR3 spans 16 amino acids. The CDR3: CASSLVGGSATDTQYF. The CDR3 nucleotides read TGTGCCAGCAGTTTAGTCGGGGGGTCGGCCACAGATACGCAGTATTTT.

The genes are TRBV9 and TRBJ2-5, with D unclear. Germline CDR1 and CDR2: SGDLS and YYNGEE. The ends were cut back, 4 bases at V and 2 bases at J, with 15 bases in the middle. The CDR3 loop spans 15 amino acids. The CDR3, as DNA: TGTGCCAGCAGCACCCGGAGTTTTGAACAAGAGACCCAGTACTTC. Translation gives CASSTRSFEQETQYF.

V gene TRBV9 combines with J gene TRBJ1-3; TRBD1 agrees at 8 bases. Germline-derived CDR1 and CDR2 are SGDLS and YYNGEE. After removal of 5 bases from V and 4 bases from J, the junction contained 8 bases not matched to a gene. This CDR3 spans 15 amino acids. Here the CDR3 DNA reads TGTGCCAGCAGAGCGACAGGGGATACCGGAAACACCATATATTTT. Protein: CASRATGDTGNTIYF.

In its sample, this clone was seen a few times. The chain joins TRBV28 to TRBJ1-2, with TRBD1 matching over 10 bases. CDR3 length: 13 amino acids. CDR1 is MDHEN and CDR2 is SYDVKM in the germline V gene. With 6 bases clipped from V and 8 bases from J, the junction kept 6 bases outside the gene matches. CDR3 loop: CASSRQGAAGYTF. The CDR3 DNA is TGTGCCAGCAGCAGACAGGGGGCGGCCGGCTACACCTTC.

The chain is built from TRBV28 and TRBJ1-4; a weak D match, TRBD1 (5 bases). CDR3 length equals 14 residues. V was pared by 6 bases and J by 8 bases, with 16 bases between. CDR1 and CDR2 (germline): MDHEN, SYDVKM. This CDR3 reads CASRSQGQAEKLFF. For the CDR3, the DNA is TGTGCCAGCAGGAGTCAGGGCCAGGCCGAAAAACTGTTTTTT.

The chain couples TRBV7-2 to TRBJ2-1, with D possibly TRBD2 on 6 matching bases. In germline, CDR1 is SGHTA, CDR2 FQGNSA. The V gene lost 3 bases and the J gene lost 4 bases, with 16 bases spanning the gap. The CDR3 totals 16 residues. The CDR3 DNA follows: TGTGCCAGCAGCTTCATACTAGCACGGGGTTACAATGAGCAGTTCTTC. This codes for CASSFILARGYNEQFF.

This clone was seen a handful of times. The chain couples TRBV7-9 to TRBJ1-1; D is undetermined. The CDR3 covers 15 residues. The V end lost 7 bases, the J end lost 1 base, and 16 bases lay between the germline ends. CDR1 and CDR2 from the germline V gene are SEHNR and FQNEAQ (reference sequence). Written as DNA, the CDR3 is TGTGCCAGCACCGCGGGAGACCGCCCGAACACTGAAGCTTTCTTT. This gives the protein CASTAGDRPNTEAFF.

This chain uses TRBV30 with TRBJ1-6; maybe TRBD1 (6 bases). The V gene's germline CDR1 is GTSNPN and CDR2 SVGIG (reference sequence). V was trimmed by 3 bases and J by 10 bases, leaving 13 bases between them. The CDR3 extends over 13 amino acids. The CDR3 DNA reads TGTGCCTGGAGCAGGGGAAGAGGGTCACCCCTCCACTTT. It is translated as CAWSRGRGSPLHF.

This clone was observed a handful of times. This rearrangement joins TRBV9 to TRBJ2-3; a weak D match, TRBD2 (6 bases). Germline assignment: CDR1 SGDLS and CDR2 YYNGEE. The CDR3 totals 15 residues. V gave up 4 bases and J gave up 4 bases, with 16 bases separating them. The CDR3 is CASSPGLFGADTQYF. DNA of the CDR3: TGTGCCAGCAGCCCGGGACTCTTCGGAGCAGATACGCAGTATTTT.

This clone appeared a few times. The J gene is TRBJ2-5, the V gene TRBV4-2, with 7 bases lining up with TRBD2. V trimming: 1 base; J trimming: 1 base; junction bases outside the gene matches: 0. The germline CDR1 and CDR2 sequences are LGHNA and YNFKEQ. The CDR3 consists of 14 residues. CDR3 DNA: TGTGCCAGCAGCCAAGGCGGGGGCCAAGAGACCCAGTACTTC. It specifies CASSQGGGQETQYF.

This clone was detected a few times. CDR3 protein: CASSSRGSGYTF. In nucleotides, the CDR3 is TGTGCCAGCAGCTCCAGGGGGTCCGGCTACACCTTC. The rearrangement joins TRBV7-2 to TRBJ1-2; 7 nucleotides match TRBD1. V shed 4 bases, J shed 8 bases, and the junction held 4 bases outside the gene matches. CDR1 and CDR2 from the germline V gene are SGHTA and FQGNSA. CDR3 size: 12 residues.

The chain combines TRBV11-2 with TRBJ1-1, with 9 bases identical to TRBD1. From germline, CDR1 is SGHAT and CDR2 FQNNGV. J was trimmed by 3 bases and V by 8 bases; bases with no gene match: 7. The CDR3 spans 14 residues. The chain's CDR3 is CASFEQGAYTEAFF. The CDR3 DNA reads TGTGCCAGCTTCGAACAGGGGGCATACACTGAAGCTTTCTTT.

The chain joins TRBV18 to TRBJ2-1, with 7 bases fitting TRBD2. From germline, CDR1 is KGHSH and CDR2 LQKENI. The CDR3 totals 15 residues. The V and J ends lost 3 bases and 4 bases, in that order; junction bases with no gene match: 6. CDR3 amino acids: CASSPRAGAYNEQFF. Written as DNA, the CDR3 is TGTGCCAGCTCACCGAGGGCGGGAGCTTACAATGAGCAGTTCTTC.

The CDR3 protein is CASRPGHNYEQYF. The DNA of the CDR3 is TGTGCCAGCAGACCGGGACACAACTACGAGCAGTACTTC. The chain is built from TRBV6-5 and TRBJ2-7; D is perhaps TRBD1 (6 bases). Germline CDR1 and CDR2: MNHEY and SVGAGI. The V end was cut by 6 bases, the J end by 3 bases, with 12 bases between. This CDR3 is built from 13 residues.

This clone appeared a few times. The chain uses TRBV7-8 and TRBJ1-5, with 12 positions matching TRBD1. Germline V gives CDR1 SGHVS, CDR2 FQNEAQ. The CDR3 loop spans 18 amino acids. Unmatched junction bases numbered 14, after V lost 9 bases and J lost 2 bases. The CDR3, as DNA: TGTGCCAGTTCGGGCCCGGGACAGGGGGCAGGGGGCAATCAGCCCCAGCATTTT. It encodes CASSGPGQGAGGNQPQHF.

This clone was seen only a few times. J is TRBJ2-7 and V is TRBV6-5; possible D gene TRBD1, 6 bases. Trimming removed 0 bases from V and 3 bases from J, with 9 bases in between. This CDR3 is built from 14 residues. The germline V gene has CDR1 MNHEY and CDR2 SVGAGI. In nucleotides, the CDR3 is TGTGCCAGCAGTTACTCGGGACACTTCTACGAGCAGTACTTC. Its protein product is CASSYSGHFYEQYF.

The V call is TRBV29-1, the J call TRBJ1-1; 7 nucleotides match TRBD1. CDR1 is SQVTM, CDR2 ANQGSEA, per germline. V was pared by 0 bases and J by 4 bases, with 8 bases of the junction left unmatched. The CDR3 is 15 residues long. The CDR3 reads CSVEDDRQGATEAFF. The CDR3 DNA sequence: TGCAGCGTTGAAGATGACCGACAGGGAGCCACTGAAGCTTTCTTT.

There are a few counts of this clone. The rearrangement links TRBV5-1 to TRBJ2-5; 11 bases are shared with TRBD2. The CDR3 has 17 residues. CDR1 and CDR2 from the germline V gene are SGHRS and YFSETQ. V shed 3 bases and J 0 bases; nucleotides not matched to a gene: 7. Here the CDR3 reads CASSSTSGAVYQETQYF. The CDR3 coding sequence is TGCGCCAGCAGCTCGACTAGCGGGGCGGTGTACCAAGAGACCCAGTACTTC.

The count of this clone is one. The J gene is TRBJ2-3, the V gene TRBV5-1, with D possibly being TRBD2 (6 bases). Between the trimmed V and J ends, which lost 2 bases and 1 base, there was a span of 11 bases. This CDR3 is built from 15 residues. Germline V gene data show CDR1 as SGHRS and CDR2 as YFSETQ. This chain's CDR3 is CASSFSGPRTDTQYF. The DNA for the CDR3 is TGCGCCAGCAGCTTTAGCGGCCCCCGCACAGATACGCAGTATTTT.

The chain has TRBV11-2 and TRBJ2-3; D unclear. Germline CDR1 and CDR2: SGHAT and FQNNGV. Deletions cut 4 bases from V and 6 bases from J, with 5 bases between. CDR3 size: 11 residues. The CDR3 loop is CASSSRDTQYF. CDR3 nucleotide sequence: TGTGCCAGCAGCTCCAGGGATACGCAGTATTTT.

J is TRBJ2-5 and V is TRBV5-1, with a tentative D call TRBD2 (6 bases). The CDR3 runs 10 residues. Between the trimmed V and J ends, which lost 7 bases and 5 bases, there was a span of 6 bases. Germline CDR1 is SGHRS and CDR2 is YFSETQ. CDR3 sequence reads: CASGGETQYF. CDR3 nucleotides: TGCGCCAGCGGAGGGGAGACCCAGTACTTC.

The chain combines TRBV28 with TRBJ2-1, with D possibly being TRBD1 (6 bases). The CDR3 is made up of 13 amino acids. CDR1 MDHEN and CDR2 SYDVKM come from the germline V gene. V gave up 5 bases and J gave up 3 bases, with 8 bases separating them. CDR3 DNA sequence: TGTGCCAGCAGTAGGACAGACTACAATGAGCAGTTCTTC. Translated, it gives CASSRTDYNEQFF.

This rearrangement joins TRBV9 to TRBJ2-1; 12 bases are a match to TRBD2. CDR1 and CDR2 from the germline V gene are SGDLS and YYNGEE. V trimming: 2 bases; J trimming: 8 bases; junction bases outside the gene matches: 2. The CDR3 is 14 residues long. CDR3 sequence reads: CASSVLAGGDEQFF. The DNA of the CDR3 is TGTGCCAGCAGCGTTCTAGCGGGAGGGGATGAGCAGTTCTTC.

In its sample, this clone was seen a few times. This chain joins TRBV10-3 and TRBJ1-2; tentatively, D is TRBD1 (5 bases). CDR3 size: 13 residues. Germline assignment: CDR1 ENHRY and CDR2 SYGVKD. The V end lost 6 bases, the J end lost 3 bases, and 11 bases lay between the germline ends. CDR3 DNA: TGTGCCATCAGCAGGGTTGGGGACTATGGCTACACCTTC. This codes for CAISRVGDYGYTF.

This clone showed up just a few times. This chain joins TRBV29-1 and TRBJ2-7; D perhaps matches TRBD2 (5 bases). Germline V CDR1 and CDR2: SQVTM, ANQGSEA. V shed 4 bases and J shed 7 bases, with 17 bases lying between them. There are 13 residues in the CDR3. The CDR3 nucleotides are TGCAGCGTTGTTGCGGGTTCTTCGGGGGAGCAGTACTTC. Translating it yields CSVVAGSSGEQYF.

The chain carries TRBV4-3 and TRBJ2-3; 8 nucleotides line up with TRBD2. Germline trimming cut 4 bases from V and 6 bases from J; bases unmatched to any gene: 9. The CDR3 contains 15 residues. In germline, CDR1 is LGHNA, CDR2 YSLEER. The CDR3 region has the DNA TGCGCCAGCAGCCGAGAGGGACTAGAGGGCGATACGCAGTATTTT. Protein product: CASSREGLEGDTQYF.